These T cell receptor beta chains were read from a single sample in a study of blood T cell repertoires in COVID-19. Assay: immunoSEQ multiplex PCR; the TCRdb copy retains only in-frame clones and omits some. The sample yields a few hundred thousand clones, 84% seen once. Material for sequencing was peripheral blood. These receptors were collected from a woman aged 40 to 49 who had recovered from COVID-19. Each CDR3 is given with its conserved first and last residue. The order of the fields is V gene, J gene, D gene, CDR3 protein. D genes are given only for firm matches.

V: TRBV6-5
J: TRBJ1-1
D: NA
CDR3: CATLWAAMNTEAFF

V: TRBV6-2/TRBV6-3
J: TRBJ1-5
D: NA
CDR3: CASSYSPDRLDKQPQHF

V: TRBV10-3
J: TRBJ1-1
D: NA
CDR3: CAISESLNTEAFF

V: TRBV10-3
J: TRBJ1-3
D: TRBD1
CDR3: CAISTGGSTGNTIYF

V: TRBV19
J: TRBJ2-3
D: NA
CDR3: CASSYTGITDTQYF

V: TRBV7-2
J: TRBJ2-5
D: TRBD2
CDR3: CASSSLAGGPPAQYF

V: TRBV7-2
J: TRBJ2-6
D: TRBD1
CDR3: CASSLIPGQGGSGANVLTF

V: TRBV6-1
J: TRBJ2-1
D: TRBD2
CDR3: CASSEGSGGAREQFF

V: TRBV5-1
J: TRBJ1-1
D: TRBD1
CDR3: CASSLWGQGNTEAFF

V: TRBV19
J: TRBJ1-6
D: NA
CDR3: CASSRRGSPLHF

V: TRBV5-1
J: TRBJ2-7
D: NA
CDR3: CASSLGLAENYEQYF

V: TRBV7-2
J: TRBJ2-5
D: TRBD2
CDR3: CASSLMGLAGGQETQYF

V: TRBV3-1/TRBV3-2
J: TRBJ2-7
D: NA
CDR3: CASSQRASSYEQYF

V: TRBV28
J: TRBJ1-5
D: NA
CDR3: CASRDSVRGQPQHF

V: TRBV19
J: TRBJ1-5
D: NA
CDR3: CATSGRWEPQHF

V: TRBV7-3
J: TRBJ2-3
D: NA
CDR3: CASSPGYTDTQYF

V: TRBV7-2
J: TRBJ1-2
D: TRBD1
CDR3: CASSAQQPGQGFGYTF

V: TRBV29-1
J: TRBJ2-1
D: NA
CDR3: CSAGLRYNEQFF

V: TRBV9
J: TRBJ1-1
D: NA
CDR3: CASSEGNGNTEAFF

V: TRBV6-4
J: TRBJ2-2
D: NA
CDR3: CASSARANTGELFF

V: TRBV12-3/TRBV12-4
J: TRBJ2-5
D: NA
CDR3: CASSSDSRETQYF

V: TRBV7-2
J: TRBJ1-5
D: NA
CDR3: CASSLGGDGNQPQHF

V: TRBV7-2
J: TRBJ1-4
D: TRBD1
CDR3: CASSMGQGGEKLFF

V: TRBV28
J: TRBJ2-3
D: TRBD2
CDR3: CASSTIAGTSTDTQYF

V: TRBV18
J: TRBJ1-4
D: TRBD1
CDR3: CASSQRTGPNEKLFF

V: TRBV5-4
J: TRBJ1-1
D: TRBD1
CDR3: CASSIGLGWGQGATEAFF

V: TRBV4-1
J: TRBJ1-1
D: NA
CDR3: CASSLQGFDTEAFF

V: TRBV19
J: TRBJ2-7
D: TRBD1
CDR3: CASSPPGQGSYEQYF

V: TRBV6-1
J: TRBJ2-3
D: TRBD1
CDR3: CASSAVGGQGGSTDTQYF

V: TRBV18
J: TRBJ1-5
D: NA
CDR3: CASSPTGGGQPQHF

V: TRBV5-1
J: TRBJ2-3
D: TRBD2
CDR3: CASSSSGGDADTQYF

V: TRBV2
J: TRBJ2-2
D: TRBD1
CDR3: CASSVPTGARELFF

V: TRBV27
J: TRBJ2-7
D: NA
CDR3: CASSTPGDGYEQYF

V: TRBV6-5
J: TRBJ2-7
D: NA
CDR3: CASGQGSYEQYF